This T cell receptor beta chain was observed in a study of CD8 T cell repertoires and HIV-1 epitope variants (TCRdb year 2020). Background on the whole study: In separate culture wells, T cells were stimulated with each of twenty-five peptides that represented autologous and known Gag and Nef epitope variants. T cells were enriched using the EasySep Human T Cell Enrichment Kit and were co-cultured with equal numbers of autologous T cell-negative cells serving as antigen-presenting cells. An aliquot of 1M T cells was saved as an uncultured baseline condition, separate from the 75 to 100 T cell cultures. Cultures were maintained for 9 to 11 days in IMDM with gentamicin, and half-media changes adding IL-2, IL-7 and IL-15 were performed on days 3 and 7. A total of 83 T cell cultures were run, with each culture condition performed in triplicate except for one peptide, which was performed in duplicate. A CMV, EBV and flu peptide pool, the Ebola AY9 epitope as negative control, and a no-peptide well were included as control conditions. The epitopes tested were three Gag epitope families plus Nef HW9 and YT9.

Points on this clone: Its cognate antigen has yet to be identified. No qualities accompany the bases; no much larger clone lies one base away.

Taken from cysteine to phenylalanine, the CDR3 has 17 residues. CDR3 DNA only is kept here, 51 bases in frame from base 1. V gives up 1 base and J gives up 0 bases, and the segment between their germline ends measures 12 bases. According to the germline V gene, CDR1 reads MGHRA and CDR2 reads YSYEKL. Sequencing of TCR beta CDR3 regions was done on the immunoSEQ platform at survey depth. The QIAamp DNA micro kit was used to extract genomic DNA from every cultured and uncultured CD8+ T cell population. Per the original workflow: Samples with fewer than 5,000 productive reads were excluded, which removed about 6% of the roughly 80 HIV peptide-stimulated cultures. Sequences were trimmed to CDR3 by a MANAFEST web app, and nonproductive sequences, CDR3s under 5 amino acids, and sequences not starting with C or ending with F/W were removed. Clonotypes were classified as antigen-specific only if expansion was observed in at least 2 of 3 replicates versus the no-peptide control at FDR 0.01, only within one epitope family. In addition, a specific clonotype needed a frequency at least fivefold higher than in wells stimulated with peptides from other epitope families. TCRdb re-hosts the immuneACCESS table, in-frame sequences only. Its copies lack some clones; in the studies checked, an unresolved V gene accounts for under half of them, and the cause for the rest is not known. Clone size and the V and J calls come from that table; the DNA yielded D and trimming. In all, the sample holds 90,000 or so clones, and roughly 77% of those were seen once. The ten largest clonotypes hold roughly 26% of the sample.

General conclusions and limits of the study: The assay could identify only TCR beta chains and pointed to proliferation in response to antigen, not to T cell function or cytokine profile. Some ten antigen-specific TCR beta clonotypes were identified, and six of them appeared cross-reactive for autologous or known escape epitope variants. The Nef KF9 family was recognized by five clonotypes and the HW9 family by one, and no responses to the TAALDMSHF plasma variant were observed.

The EasySep Human CD8+ T Cell Enrichment Kit was used on day 10 to isolate CD8+ T cells from every culture. This TCR derives from a male donor with HIV. The rearrangement combines TRBV4-1 with TRBJ1-4, with the D gene too uncertain to name. Sequencing was performed on uncultured baseline CD8+ T cells from peripheral blood mononuclear cells (PBMCs). The DNA sequence is as follows: TGCGCCAGCAGCCAAGTGATAATAGGGCCAACTAATGAAAAACTGTTTTTT. Protein translation: CASSQVIIGPTNEKLFF.